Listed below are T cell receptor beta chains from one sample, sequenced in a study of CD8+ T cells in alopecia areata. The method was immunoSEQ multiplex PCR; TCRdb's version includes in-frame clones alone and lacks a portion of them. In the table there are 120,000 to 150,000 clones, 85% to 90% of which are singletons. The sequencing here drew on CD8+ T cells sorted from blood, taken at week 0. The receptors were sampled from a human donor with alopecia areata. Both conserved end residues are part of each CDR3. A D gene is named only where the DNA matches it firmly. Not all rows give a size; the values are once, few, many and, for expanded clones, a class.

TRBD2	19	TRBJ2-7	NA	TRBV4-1	CASSQAPTSGADISYEQYF	TGCGCCAGCAGCCAAGCCCCCACTAGCGGAGCTGATATATCCTACGAGCAGTACTTC
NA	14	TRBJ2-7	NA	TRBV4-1	CASSQLEVGYEQYF	TGCGCCAGCAGCCAACTTGAAGTGGGCTACGAGCAGTACTTC
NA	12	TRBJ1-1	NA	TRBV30	CAWSVEHTEAFF	TGTGCCTGGAGTGTAGAGCACACTGAAGCTTTCTTT
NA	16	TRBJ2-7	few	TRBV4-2	CASSPQSRDAGYEQYF	TGTGCCAGCAGCCCTCAGTCCCGGGACGCGGGCTACGAGCAGTACTTC
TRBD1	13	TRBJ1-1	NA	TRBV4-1	CATQGAGNTEAFF	TGCGCCACACAGGGGGCTGGGAACACTGAAGCTTTCTTT
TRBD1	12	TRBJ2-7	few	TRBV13	CASSQHRGEQYF	TGTGCCAGCAGCCAACACAGGGGCGAGCAGTACTTC
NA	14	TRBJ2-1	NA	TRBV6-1	CASIIRGIYNEQFF	TGTGCCAGCATAATCAGGGGCATCTACAATGAGCAGTTCTTC
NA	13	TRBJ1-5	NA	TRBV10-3	CAISARASTPQHF	TGTGCCATCAGTGCCCGGGCCTCGACGCCCCAGCATTTT
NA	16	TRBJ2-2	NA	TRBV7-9	CASSQLKVRDTGELFF	TGTGCCAGCAGCCAGCTTAAGGTCCGGGACACCGGGGAGCTGTTTTTT
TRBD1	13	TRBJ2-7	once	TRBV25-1	CASSDGTGYEQYF	TGTGCCAGCAGTGACGGGACAGGGTACGAGCAGTACTTC
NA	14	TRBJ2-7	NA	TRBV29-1	CSVDSGTEFYEQYF	TGCAGCGTTGATAGCGGGACAGAATTCTACGAGCAGTACTTC
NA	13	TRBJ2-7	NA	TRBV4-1	CASSHKSSYEQYF	TGCGCCAGCAGCCATAAGAGCTCCTACGAGCAGTACTTC
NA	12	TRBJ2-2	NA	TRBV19	CASTLKAGELFF	TGTGCCAGTACGTTGAAAGCCGGGGAGCTGTTTTTT
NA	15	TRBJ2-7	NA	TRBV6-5	CASSYVVQGEGEQYF	TGTGCCAGCAGTTACGTAGTACAGGGCGAAGGCGAGCAGTACTTC
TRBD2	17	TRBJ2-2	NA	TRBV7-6	CASSFGLAGVKTGELFF	TGTGCCAGCAGCTTCGGACTAGCGGGAGTAAAAACCGGGGAGCTGTTTTTT
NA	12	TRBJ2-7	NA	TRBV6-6	CASSPEGGRQYF	TGTGCCAGCAGTCCCGAGGGGGGCAGGCAGTACTTC
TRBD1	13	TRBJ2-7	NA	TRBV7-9	CAVKGTGVDEQYF	TGTGCCGTTAAAGGGACAGGGGTTGACGAGCAGTACTTC
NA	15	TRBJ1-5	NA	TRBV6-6	CASSYSTGGAQPQHF	TGTGCCAGCAGTTACTCCACGGGGGGGGCCCAGCCCCAGCATTTT
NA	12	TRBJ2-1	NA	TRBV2	CASIPPYNEQFF	TGTGCCAGCATTCCCCCCTACAATGAGCAGTTCTTC
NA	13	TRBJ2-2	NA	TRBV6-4	CASSDSSTGELFF	TGTGCCAGCAGTGACTCTAGCACCGGGGAGCTGTTTTTT
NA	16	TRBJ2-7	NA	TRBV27	CASSSTLTSDQGEQYF	TGTGCCAGCAGTTCTACCCTCACATCCGATCAGGGAGAGCAGTACTTC
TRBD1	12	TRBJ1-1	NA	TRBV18	CASSVLTGEAFF	TGTGCCAGCTCCGTACTGACAGGGGAAGCTTTCTTT
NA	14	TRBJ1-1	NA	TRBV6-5	CASRSNGRGTEAFF	TGTGCCAGCAGATCCAACGGACGGGGCACTGAAGCTTTCTTT
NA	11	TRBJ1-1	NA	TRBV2	CASSDRPEAFF	TGTGCCAGCAGTGACAGACCTGAAGCTTTCTTT
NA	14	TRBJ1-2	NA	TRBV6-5	CASSPGGNIYGYTF	TGTGCCAGCAGCCCGGGAGGCAACATCTATGGCTACACCTTC
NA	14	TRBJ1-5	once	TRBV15	CATSIRGSNQPQHF	TGTGCCACCAGCATCAGGGGAAGCAATCAGCCCCAGCATTTT
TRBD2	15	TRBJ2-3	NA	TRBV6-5	CASSLLAGAGDTQYF	TGTGCCAGCAGTTTGCTAGCGGGGGCGGGAGATACGCAGTATTTT
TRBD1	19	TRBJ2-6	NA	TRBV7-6	CASSLTSGGPVSGANVLTF	TGTGCCAGCAGCTTAACTTCAGGGGGCCCCGTATCTGGGGCCAACGTCCTGACTTTC
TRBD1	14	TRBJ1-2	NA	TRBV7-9	CASSQGQGIPGYTF	TGTGCCAGCAGTCAGGGACAGGGGATTCCTGGCTACACCTTC
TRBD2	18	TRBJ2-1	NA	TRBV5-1	CASSPLAGSLSSYNEQFF	TGCGCCAGCAGCCCGCTAGCGGGGAGCCTGAGCTCCTACAATGAGCAGTTCTTC
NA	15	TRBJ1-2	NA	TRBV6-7	CASSNRLTEDYGYTF	TGTGCCAGCAGTAACCGATTGACAGAGGACTATGGCTACACCTTC
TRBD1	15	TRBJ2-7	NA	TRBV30	CAWSLNRNRGFEQYF	TGTGCCTGGAGTTTAAATCGGAACAGGGGTTTCGAGCAGTACTTC
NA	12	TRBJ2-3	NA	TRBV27	CASSLGTDTQYF	TGTGCCAGCAGCCTTGGCACAGATACGCAGTATTTT
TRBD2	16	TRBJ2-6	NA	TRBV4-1	CASSPREDSGANVLTF	TGCGCCAGCAGCCCACGGGAGGACTCTGGGGCCAACGTCCTGACTTTC
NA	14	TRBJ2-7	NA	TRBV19	CASTEDRLSYEQYF	TGTGCCAGTACCGAGGACAGACTCTCCTACGAGCAGTACTTC
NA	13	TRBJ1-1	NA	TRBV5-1	CASSTESGAEAFF	TGCGCCAGCAGCACCGAGAGTGGAGCTGAAGCTTTCTTT
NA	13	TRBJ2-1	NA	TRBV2	CASIIAGDNEQFF	TGTGCCAGCATCATCGCAGGGGACAATGAGCAGTTCTTC
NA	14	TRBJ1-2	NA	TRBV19	CASSQQGWDYGYTF	TGTGCCAGTAGCCAACAGGGCTGGGACTATGGCTACACCTTC
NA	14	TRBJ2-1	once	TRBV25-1	CASSPHLGADEQFF	TGTGCCAGCAGTCCCCACTTAGGGGCGGATGAGCAGTTCTTC
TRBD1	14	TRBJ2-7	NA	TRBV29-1	CSVVPGQKIYEQYF	TGCAGCGTTGTGCCGGGACAGAAGATCTACGAGCAGTACTTC
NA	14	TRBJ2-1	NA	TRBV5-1	CASSLDTTGYGQFF	TGCGCCAGCAGCTTAGATACTACAGGGTATGGGCAGTTCTTC
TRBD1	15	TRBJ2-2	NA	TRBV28	CASSSRDRGTGELFF	TGTGCCAGCAGTTCCCGGGACAGGGGGACCGGGGAGCTGTTTTTT
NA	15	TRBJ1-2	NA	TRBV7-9	CASSFPAVTNYGYTF	TGTGCCAGCAGCTTCCCGGCGGTAACTAACTATGGCTACACCTTC
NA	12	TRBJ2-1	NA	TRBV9	CASSVTGNEQFF	TGTGCCAGCAGCGTTACTGGCAATGAGCAGTTCTTC
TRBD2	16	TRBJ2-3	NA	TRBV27	CASSPDRNFGGDTQYF	TGTGCCAGCAGTCCCGATCGTAACTTCGGGGGGGATACGCAGTATTTT
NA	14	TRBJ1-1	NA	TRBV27	CASKRAGPRTEAFF	TGTGCCAGCAAGCGGGCGGGGCCGAGGACTGAAGCTTTCTTT
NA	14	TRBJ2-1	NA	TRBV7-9	CASSLELGARLQFF	TGTGCCAGCAGCTTAGAGTTGGGGGCCCGGTTACAGTTCTTC
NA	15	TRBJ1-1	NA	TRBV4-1	CASSQDFGVNTEAFF	TGCGCCAGCAGCCAAGATTTCGGGGTGAACACTGAAGCTTTCTTT
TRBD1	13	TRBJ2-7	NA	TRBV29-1	CSVRTGLSYEQYF	TGCAGCGTTCGGACAGGCCTCTCCTACGAGCAGTACTTC
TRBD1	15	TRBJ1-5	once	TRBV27	CASSSDRVGNQPQHF	TGTGCCAGCAGCTCCGACAGGGTTGGTAATCAGCCCCAGCATTTT
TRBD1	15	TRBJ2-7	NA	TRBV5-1	CASSPWTGLSDEQYF	TGCGCCAGCAGCCCCTGGACAGGGTTGAGCGACGAGCAGTACTTC
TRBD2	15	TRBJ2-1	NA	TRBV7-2	CASSSLAGAGNEQFF	TGTGCCAGCAGCTCGCTAGCGGGGGCTGGAAATGAGCAGTTCTTC
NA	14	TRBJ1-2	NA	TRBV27	CASSFSGQRYGYTF	TGTGCCAGCAGCTTTTCGGGACAAAGATATGGCTACACCTTC
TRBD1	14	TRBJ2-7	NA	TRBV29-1	CSVERAGGSYEQYF	TGCAGCGTTGAAAGGGCAGGGGGCTCCTACGAGCAGTACTTC
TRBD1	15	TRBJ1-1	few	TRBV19	CASGTGLGMNTEAFF	TGTGCCAGTGGGACAGGGCTGGGGATGAACACTGAAGCTTTCTTT
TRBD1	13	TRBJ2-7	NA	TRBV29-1	CSVSGQGVNEQYF	TGCAGCGTAAGTGGACAGGGTGTGAACGAGCAGTACTTC
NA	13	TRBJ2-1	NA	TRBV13	CASSSGLTNEQFF	TGTGCCAGCAGTTCAGGGTTGACAAATGAGCAGTTCTTC